These 17 T cell receptor beta chains came from one sample sequenced in a study of T cells in Graves' hyperthyroidism and ophthalmopathy. Using RNA transcripts as the source, TCR beta CDR3 regions were amplified. The HTBI set primed first-round TCR CDR3 RT-PCR. TCRdb re-analysed the multiplex PCR reads in MiXCR, keeping a single row per CDR3 protein. This table holds 480,000 or so distinct CDR3 sequences, around 43% found once. Sequencing was done on a sample of peripheral blood or thyroid tissue (not recorded which). All receptors come from an adult woman with Graves' disease, either hyperthyroidism or ophthalmopathy (not recorded which).

The chain links TRBV29-1 to TRBJ1-5, with unresolved D. The CDR3 spans 13 residues. Per germline, CDR1 SQVTM and CDR2 ANQGSEA. V was clipped by 5 bases and J by 0 bases, with 8 bases between them. The DNA of the CDR3 is TGCAGCGTTCTTCCGGATAGCAATCAGCCCCAGCATTTT. It encodes CSVLPDSNQPQHF.

This clonotype was seen at least ten times. This sequence joins TRBV6-6 and TRBJ2-7, with 9 positions matching TRBD1. Trimming at V came to 10 bases and at J to 2 bases, leaving 6 bases not matched to a gene. Germline lookup yields CDR1 MNHNY and CDR2 SVGAGI (reference sequence). The CDR3 spans 13 residues. CDR3 sequence (DNA): TGTGCCACCGCCCGACAGGGGGCCTACGAGCAGTACTTC. Translating it yields CATARQGAYEQYF.

This sequence joins TRBV10-3 and TRBJ1-1; 11 nucleotides agree with TRBD1. J gave up 5 bases and V 3 bases, and 5 bases lay outside the gene matches. Germline CDR1 is ENHRY and CDR2 is SYGVKD. The CDR3 consists of 15 residues. CDR3 DNA sequence: TGTGCCATCAGTGACGGGACAGGGGGTAGGACTGAAGCTTTCTTT. It encodes CAISDGTGGRTEAFF.

In this sample, this clonotype turned up many times. The genes are TRBV12-3 or TRBV12-4 and TRBJ1-2; no clear D gene. Between the trimmed V and J ends, which lost 3 bases and 4 bases, there was a span of 12 bases. CDR3 length equals 14 residues. CDR3: CASSFKVGSYGYTF. In DNA form, the CDR3 reads TGTGCCAGCAGTTTTAAGGTGGGGTCCTATGGCTACACCTTC.

The rearrangement uses TRBV10-3 and TRBJ2-7; D perhaps matches TRBD2 (5 bases). V was cut by 10 bases and J by 4 bases, with 14 bases left in between. The germline V gene encodes CDR1 ENHRY and CDR2 SYGVKD. CDR3 length: 12 residues. The CDR3 reads CATRGTVYEQYF. The CDR3 DNA reads as TGTGCCACCCGGGGAACAGTGTACGAGCAGTACTTC.

This clonotype occurred once. This chain connects TRBV19 to TRBJ1-1, with 8 nucleotides matching TRBD1. CDR1 is LNHDA, CDR2 SQIVND, per germline (reference sequence). The CDR3 covers 11 residues. J lost 6 bases, V lost 7 bases, and 1 base had no gene match. The CDR3 spells CASTTGAEAFF. The CDR3 DNA is TGTGCCAGTACGACAGGGGCTGAAGCTTTCTTT.

This clonotype has at least ten counts. The genes are TRBV29-1 and TRBJ1-1, with 8 nucleotides matching TRBD1. V was pared by 7 bases and J by 1 base, with 8 bases of the junction left unmatched. Per the germline V gene, CDR1 is SQVTM and CDR2 is ANQGSEA. The CDR3 contains 14 residues. The CDR3 region is CSGTRDRTNTEAFF. The CDR3 DNA reads TGCAGCGGCACCCGGGACAGGACGAACACTGAAGCTTTCTTT.

This clonotype occurred many times. The genes are TRBV20-1 and TRBJ1-3, with 8 positions matching TRBD1. The germline V gene encodes CDR1 DFQATT and CDR2 SNEGSKA (reference sequence). V lost 0 bases and J lost 4; bases outside the gene matches: 8. The CDR3 totals 16 residues. The CDR3 DNA is TGCAGTGCTAGAGATCGGACAGGGTCCGCCGGAAACACCATATATTTT. This sequence encodes CSARDRTGSAGNTIYF.

There are many counts of this clonotype. The chain joins TRBV7-3 to TRBJ1-1, with D possibly matching TRBD1 (5 bases). V gave up 7 bases and J gave up 1 base, with 13 bases separating them. CDR1 SGHTA and CDR2 FQGTGA come from the germline V gene. This CDR3 comprises 14 residues. Here the CDR3 DNA reads TGTGCCAGCAAGGTCGGGGCTTCGAACACTGAAGCTTTCTTT. Translation gives CASKVGASNTEAFF.

The CDR3, as DNA: TGTGCCAGCTCACGGGGGCTAGCAGGAGAGACCCAGTACTTC. Encoded protein: CASSRGLAGETQYF. V and J are TRBV18 and TRBJ2-5; TRBD1 is a possible D gene (6 bases). Germline V gene sequence: CDR1 KGHSH, CDR2 LQKENI. The CDR3 is 14 residues long. V was clipped by 4 bases and J by 4 bases, with 13 bases between them.

This clonotype was found many times. The chain carries TRBV20-1 and TRBJ2-2; 9 bases match TRBD2. The CDR3 covers 15 residues. The J segment lost 5 bases and the V segment lost 4 bases, leaving 8 bases of the junction unmatched. CDR1 is DFQATT and CDR2 is SNEGSKA in the germline V gene (reference sequence). The CDR3 spells CSANSGSGLTGELFF. CDR3 nucleotide sequence: TGCAGTGCTAATAGCGGGAGCGGATTAACCGGGGAGCTGTTTTTT.

V usage is TRBV20-1 and J usage is TRBJ1-1; D remains ambiguous. The CDR3 has 13 residues. Germline V gene data show CDR1 as DFQATT and CDR2 as SNEGSKA (reference sequence). Trimming stripped 2 bases from V and 1 base from J, with 8 bases between. CDR3 amino acids: CSARLHGNTEAFF. The CDR3 coding sequence is TGCAGTGCTAGACTACACGGGAACACTGAAGCTTTCTTT.

The chain uses TRBV20-1 and TRBJ1-1; unclear D gene. The CDR3 sequence is 13 residues long. The germline CDR1 and CDR2 sequences are DFQATT and SNEGSKA (reference sequence). Trimming stripped 3 bases from V and 4 bases from J, with 12 bases between. The CDR3 reads CSARTGSGTEAFF. DNA of the CDR3: TGCAGTGCTAGGACCGGGAGCGGCACTGAAGCTTTCTTT.

V is TRBV19 and J is TRBJ1-1; 8 bases agree with TRBD1. V was pared by 6 bases and J by 4 bases, with 7 bases of the junction left unmatched. The CDR3 consists of 14 residues. CDR1 and CDR2 (germline): LNHDA, SQIVND (reference sequence). CDR3 in amino acids: CASSRQGSVTEAFF. The CDR3 bases are TGTGCCAGTAGCAGACAGGGGTCGGTCACTGAAGCTTTCTTT.

This clonotype occurred a few times. The rearrangement joins TRBV20-1 to TRBJ1-1; D remains unclear. This CDR3 region has 14 residues. Germline-derived CDR1 and CDR2 are DFQATT and SNEGSKA (reference sequence). Trimming removed 3 bases at V and 0 bases at J, with 11 bases between. The CDR3 DNA sequence: TGCAGTGCTAGCGAGGGCAGCATGAACACTGAAGCTTTCTTT. Its protein is CSASEGSMNTEAFF.

V and J are TRBV7-9 and TRBJ1-1; 9 bases align to TRBD1. Germline CDR1 SEHNR, CDR2 FQNEAQ (reference sequence). This CDR3 is 13 amino acids long. V was pared by 4 bases and J by 10 bases, with 7 bases of the junction left unmatched. The CDR3: CASSSLQGARAFF. The CDR3 nucleotides read TGTGCCAGCAGCTCATTACAGGGGGCGCGAGCTTTCTTT. The variable domain in full, with the rest retrieved from reference TRBV7-9 and TRBJ1-1, is DTGVSQNPRHKITKRGQNVTFRCDPISEHNRLYWYRQTLGQGPEFLTYFQNEAQLEKSRLLSDRFSAERPKGSFSTLEIQRTEQGDSAMYLCASSSLQGARAFFGQGTRLTVV.

V and J are TRBV2 and TRBJ2-1, with D tentatively TRBD2 (6 bases). V lost 2 bases to trimming and J lost 2 bases, with 16 bases between them. Germline V CDR1 and CDR2: SNHLY, FYNNEI. The CDR3 consists of 17 residues. CDR3 sequence (DNA): TGTGCCAGCAGTGAAACGGGAGAGGGTGCTGCCTACAATGAGCAGTTCTTC. Translation: CASSETGEGAAYNEQFF.